Listed here are 3 T cell receptor beta chains from one sample, sequenced in a study of CD8+ T cells in alopecia areata. Extracted RNA was reverse transcribed into cDNA, the sequencing template. The table came from immunoSEQ multiplex PCR; TCRdb's copy has only in-frame clones and leaves some out. The table lists about 200,000 clones, 50% to 65% of them singletons. The source was CD4+ T cells sorted from blood, collected at week 0. The receptors stem from a human donor with alopecia areata.

The rearrangement uses TRBV2 and TRBJ2-3; the D is unclear. In germline, CDR1 is SNHLY, CDR2 FYNNEI. The CDR3 runs to 14 residues. The V end was cut by 3 bases, the J end by 7 bases, with 14 bases between. The CDR3 region has the DNA TGTGCCAGCAGTGAGGGGTGGCTGGGTTATACGCAGTATTTT. Protein: CASSEGWLGYTQYF.

This clone was counted between two and nine times. This chain connects TRBV30 to TRBJ1-2, with D possibly matching TRBD1 (5 bases). Trimming pared 1 base from V and 4 bases from J, leaving 7 bases between. The CDR3 is made up of 12 amino acids. Germline V gives CDR1 GTSNPN, CDR2 SVGIG (reference sequence). Here the CDR3 reads CAWSDRSYGYTF. CDR3 coding DNA: TGTGCCTGGAGTGACAGGTCCTATGGCTACACCTTC.

This clone was seen only a few times. The chain has TRBV20-1 and TRBJ2-7; D gene unclear. Germline CDR1 and CDR2: DFQATT and SNEGSKA (reference sequence). V was cut by 3 bases and J by 5 bases, with 8 bases left in between. This CDR3 contains 11 residues. CDR3 sequence (DNA): TGCAGTGCTAGTAGGGTCGACGAGCAGTACTTC. Amino acid sequence: CSASRVDEQYF.